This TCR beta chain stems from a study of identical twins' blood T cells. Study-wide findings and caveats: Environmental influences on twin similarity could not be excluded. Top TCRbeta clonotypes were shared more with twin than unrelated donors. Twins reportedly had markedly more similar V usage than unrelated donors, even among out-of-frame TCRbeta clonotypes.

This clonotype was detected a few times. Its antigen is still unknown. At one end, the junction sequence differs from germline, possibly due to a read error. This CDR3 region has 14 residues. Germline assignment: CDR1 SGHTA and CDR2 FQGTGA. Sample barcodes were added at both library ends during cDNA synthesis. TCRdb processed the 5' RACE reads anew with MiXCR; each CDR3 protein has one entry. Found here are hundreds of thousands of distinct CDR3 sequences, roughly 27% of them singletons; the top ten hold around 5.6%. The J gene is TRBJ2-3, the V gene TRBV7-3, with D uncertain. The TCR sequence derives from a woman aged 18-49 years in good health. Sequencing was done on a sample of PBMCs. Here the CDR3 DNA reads TGTGCCAGCAGCTTATATGGGCCTGCGGATACGCGGTATTTT. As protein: CASSLYGPADTRYF.